The present T cell receptor beta chain was sequenced within a study of T cell clones after liver transplantation (dated by TCRdb to between 2019 and 2020). For the study in its entirety: ITN030ST, the source of the samples, was a randomized trial that attempted immunosuppression withdrawal within 2 years of liver transplantation. As an antigen-independent comparator for donor-reactive sequences, third party-reactive TCRbeta sequences were also identified from pre-transplant MLRs. Donor-reactive T cell clones were identified by TCRbeta sequencing following a pre-transplant mixed lymphocyte reaction and were subsequently tracked in post-transplant blood. Tolerance meant complete immunosuppression withdrawal for at least one year without liver enzymes rising beyond twice the upper limit of normal. Subjects received no induction therapy and standard immunosuppression until randomization at 12-24 months post-transplant. The studied cohort comprised 8 liver transplant recipients, 3 classified as tolerant and 5 as non-tolerant. Of the eight recipients, a few were HCV-positive, while the remaining recipients had been transplanted for non-autoimmune, non-viral indications. Blood samples were collected pre-transplant, then pre-randomization ahead of withdrawal, and finally post-randomization once withdrawal had either been completed or failed.

As regards this clone: Its antigen remains unidentified. Base quality data are lacking; no much larger clone is found one base away.

Paper-wide results and their limitations: Because allograft tissue specimens were not available, migration of donor-reactive T cells into the graft, rather than deletion, may have occurred. The conclusions were considered preliminary, being limited by small, heterogeneous patient numbers and non-standardized post-transplant time points. In two subjects, low numbers of available donor cells limited the measurable donor-reactive repertoire. Donor-reactive sequences declined more than third party-reactive ones, suggesting partial antigen-specific deletion unrelated to withdrawal success. Circulating donor-reactive CD4 TCRbeta sequences fell significantly post-transplant in most of the 8 subjects, irrespective of tolerance or HCV status. Once repertoire turnover was taken into account, donor-reactive detection showed a significant reduction for CD4 in 7 of 8 subjects and for CD8 in 8 of 8.

Frozen genomic DNA underwent high-throughput TCRbeta CDR3 sequencing by immunoSEQ, including PCR amplification, mapping, bias correction and internal controls. In the source study's methods: Productive rearrangements were retained, and unique TCRbeta sequences were defined by the CDR3 nucleotide sequence together with the V and J gene. For a sequence to be called donor-reactive, it needed a frequency of at least 0.01% and at least 5-fold expansion in CFSE-low cells compared with unstimulated pre-transplant cells. Per-subject minimum frequency thresholds, based on the lowest-template unstimulated sample, ensured at least 90% detection power. Repertoire turnover was measured by Jensen-Shannon divergence between the top 1000 TCRbeta sequences post- and pre-transplant. Changes in detection of donor-reactive sequences were assessed with two-sided Fisher's exact tests. The source is immuneACCESS, and TCRdb retained only in-frame sequences with V and J called. Part of the clones is not carried over; for the studies checked, unresolved V genes explain less than half of this, and the remainder is unexplained. V and J calls and clone size are copied from that table; D and trimming were computed from the DNA. The sample table records 55,000 or so clones; 70% to 80% of these occur just once. The leading ten clones occupy about 15% of the sample.

Trimming leaves V shorter by 5 bases and J shorter by 2 bases, with the junction holding 1 base beyond the gene matches. Reading the germline V gene (reference sequence) gives CDR1 SGHNT and CDR2 YYREEE. The CDR3 sequence holds 13 residues, the cysteine and phenylalanine included. Only the CDR3 portion is preserved as DNA: 39 bases, with reading frame beginning at the first base. Explained via the paper, the time point label denotes: pre-transplant. Unstimulated PBMCs, after thawing, were stained for CD3, CD4 and CD8 and then FACS-sorted into CD3+CD4+ and CD3+CD8+ populations. All 8 studied subjects were randomized to withdrawal of immunosuppression. The Qiagen DNeasy Blood and Tissue Kit was used for genomic DNA isolation.

This clonotype was sampled from a human donor who received a liver transplant. Specimen: CD4+ T cells from blood, collected before liver transplant. Recombination joined TRBV5-4 with TRBJ2-7; 10 nucleotides in the junction match TRBD1. The nucleotide sequence reads TGTGCCAGCAGTGGACAGGGGGCCTACGAGCAGTACTTC. This encodes CASSGQGAYEQYF.